This T cell receptor beta chain was identified during a study of blood T cell repertoires in COVID-19. The CDR3 is made up of 16 amino acids. J lost 1 base, V lost 2 bases, and 3 bases had no gene match. The germline CDR1 and CDR2 sequences are LNHNV and YYDKDF (reference sequence). Profiled with immunoSEQ multiplex PCR; TCRdb holds only in-frame clones, not every one. The sample consists of 350,000 to 400,000 clones, more than 85% of them appearing once. The study recruited people aged 18 to 89 years across 24 US areas. The origin of this receptor is a woman aged 30 to 39 who had recovered from COVID-19. What was sequenced was PBMCs or T cells enriched from blood (not recorded which). The V and J genes are TRBV15 and TRBJ2-3, with 10 bases matching TRBD2. CDR3 region: CATSRTSGERTDTQYF. The CDR3 coding sequence is TGTGCCACCAGCAGAACTAGCGGGGAACGCACAGATACGCAGTATTTT. The full variable domain, completed using reference TRBV15 and TRBJ2-3, is DAMVIQNPRYQVTQFGKPVTLSCSQTLNHNVMYWYQQKSSQAPKLLFHYYDKDFNNEADTPDNFQSRRPNTSFCFLDIRSPGLGDTAMYLCATSRTSGERTDTQYFGPGTRLTVL.